Listed here are 13 T cell receptor beta chains from one sample, sequenced in a study of monozygotic twins with inflammatory bowel disease. For each CDR3 protein, TCRdb gives one entry from its re-call of the 5' RACE reads, without DNA. This specimen shows 300,000 to 400,000 distinct CDR3 sequences; the ten leading clones hold approximately 2.8%. The sequenced material came from blood. The receptor source for this set is a human donor with ulcerative colitis or Crohn's disease, or a healthy co-twin of an affected twin (not recorded which).

The chain links TRBV15 to TRBJ2-3; TCRdb calls TRBD1, which cannot be checked without DNA. The CDR3 extends over 12 amino acids. The germline V gene has CDR1 LNHNV and CDR2 YYDKDF (reference sequence). This chain's CDR3 is CATSKARGTQYF.

CDR3 in amino acids: CAISGGGPGYNIEAFF. The chain links TRBV10-3 to TRBJ1-1; lacking DNA, the TRBD1 call made by TCRdb goes unchecked. The CDR3 is 16 residues long. CDR1 ENHRY and CDR2 SYGVKD come from the germline V gene.

The chain is built from TRBV19 and TRBJ2-1. The CDR3 is made up of 12 amino acids. From germline, CDR1 is LNHDA and CDR2 SQIVND (reference sequence). The CDR3 loop is CASSIVGDEQFF.

The genes are TRBV3-1 and TRBJ1-2; absent DNA, TCRdb's TRBD1 call cannot be checked. This CDR3 region has 13 residues. Germline CDR1 and CDR2: LGHDT and YNNKEL (reference sequence). The CDR3 is CASSPRGNYGYTF.

The CDR3 loop is CASSQGQGEADGYTF. The V gene is TRBV4-2, the J gene TRBJ1-2; TCRdb proposes TRBD1, but this gene call is untestable without DNA. Germline V lookup: CDR1 LGHNA, CDR2 YNFKEQ. This CDR3 has 15 amino acids.

CDR3 amino acids: CAISDLDRGFKRYEQYF. The chain couples TRBV10-3 to TRBJ2-7; the D call of TRBD1 rests on TCRdb alone, since no DNA is present to check it. Germline V gene lookup returns CDR1 ENHRY and CDR2 SYGVKD. This CDR3 has 17 amino acids.

This chain connects TRBV7-2 to TRBJ2-5. This CDR3 comprises 14 residues. The V gene's germline CDR1 is SGHTA and CDR2 FQGNSA. CDR3 in amino acids: CASSLVWFQETQYF.

The rearrangement links TRBV29-1 to TRBJ1-1; the TRBD1 assignment by TCRdb is unverifiable without DNA. This CDR3 spans 13 amino acids. CDR1 is SQVTM and CDR2 is ANQGSEA in the germline V gene. CDR3 protein: CSAGQTVFPEAFF. The full variable domain, with the rest looked up from reference TRBV29-1 and TRBJ1-1, is SAVISQKPSRDICQRGTSLTIQCQVDSQVTMMFWYRQQPGQSLTLIATANQGSEATYESGFVIDKFPISRPNLTFSTLTVSNMSPEDSSIYLCSAGQTVFPEAFFGQGTRLTVV.

V and J are TRBV5-1 and TRBJ2-5; no DNA is available, so the TRBD2 call from TCRdb remains unchecked. Looked up from germline, CDR1 is SGHRS and CDR2 is YFSETQ. This CDR3 spans 14 amino acids. Here the CDR3 reads CASSLGGKQETQYF. The entire variable domain, with the rest obtained from reference TRBV5-1 and TRBJ2-5, is as follows: KAGVTQTPRYLIKTRGQQVTLSCSPISGHRSVSWYQQTPGQGLQFLFEYFSETQRNKGNFPGRFSGRQFSNSRSEMNVSTLELGDSALYLCASSLGGKQETQYFGPGTRLLVL.

The chain links TRBV18 to TRBJ1-2; TCRdb indicates TRBD1, and absent DNA this call remains unverified. The CDR3 covers 17 residues. Germline assignment: CDR1 KGHSH and CDR2 LQKENI. CDR3 protein: CASSPNLQGPIIPGYTF.

The V call is TRBV5-1, the J call TRBJ2-7. This CDR3 comprises 15 residues. CDR1 is SGHRS, CDR2 YFSETQ, per germline. CDR3 amino acids: CASSLEPGSSYEQYF.

This chain uses TRBV11-3 with TRBJ2-7; the TCRdb call, TRBD1, lacks DNA for checking. The CDR3 has 15 amino acids. CDR1 is SGHNT and CDR2 is YENEEA in the germline V gene. CDR3 sequence: CASSLSTGPSYEQYF.

The chain is built from TRBV4-2 and TRBJ1-6; TCRdb outputs TRBD1, but without DNA this stays unchecked. Germline V gives CDR1 LGHNA, CDR2 YNFKEQ. This CDR3 has 15 amino acids. The CDR3 sequence: CASSQDLQGGSPLHF.